This is a list of T cell receptor beta chains from one sample in a study of shared clonotypes between healthy human individuals. Data came from immunoSEQ multiplex PCR; TCRdb stores just in-frame clones and leaves some out. The table records around 2.5 million clones, roughly 93% of them present only once. The sample consisted of naive CD4+ T cells from PBMCs. The receptors were sampled from a man between 18 and 29 years old in good health. Some clones in this sample may be carry-over from other donors' samples. CDR3s include the opening cysteine and the closing phenylalanine or tryptophan. A D gene is named only where the DNA matches it firmly. The size entry is marked missing in some rows and otherwise reads once, few, many or a size class.

j_call	d_call	clone_size	v_call	cdr3_aa	cdr3_nt
TRBJ2-7	TRBD1	once	TRBV6-5	CASSTGQGSPHEQYF	TGTGCCAGCAGTACGGGACAGGGGTCCCCACACGAGCAGTACTTC
TRBJ1-1	-	-	TRBV6-6	CASSLGTENTEAFF	TGTGCCAGCAGTTTGGGGACTGAGAACACTGAAGCTTTCTTT
TRBJ1-1	-	-	TRBV6-9	CASSPEPKRTEAFF	TGTGCCAGCAGTCCAGAGCCTAAGAGAACTGAAGCTTTCTTT
TRBJ2-7	TRBD2	-	TRBV28	CASSSQRGSYEQYF	TGTGCCAGCAGTTCGCAGCGGGGCTCCTACGAGCAGTACTTC
TRBJ2-3	TRBD2	-	TRBV7-2	CASSLVGTSRYADTQYF	TGTGCCAGCAGCTTAGTCGGGACTAGCCGGTATGCAGATACGCAGTATTTT
TRBJ1-2	-	-	TRBV27	CASSSRALGPYGYTF	TGTGCCAGCAGTTCCCGGGCCCTGGGTCCGTATGGCTACACCTTC
TRBJ1-3	-	-	TRBV7-6	CASSYTGGAGSGNTIYF	TGTGCCAGCAGCTACACAGGCGGGGCAGGCTCTGGAAACACCATATATTTT
TRBJ2-5	TRBD1	-	TRBV5-1	CASSRTGQQETQYF	TGCGCCAGCAGCCGAACGGGACAGCAAGAGACCCAGTACTTC
TRBJ2-5	-	-	TRBV27	CASSSLVRETQYF	TGTGCCAGCAGTTCTCTAGTGAGGGAGACCCAGTACTTC
TRBJ1-6	TRBD1	-	TRBV5-1	CASSLQGFGSPLHF	TGCGCCAGCAGCTTACAGGGGTTTGGTTCACCCCTCCACTTT
TRBJ1-4	-	-	TRBV15	CATSRDPTVREEKLFF	TGTGCCACCAGCAGAGACCCGACCGTAAGGGAGGAAAAACTGTTTTTT
TRBJ2-1	TRBD2	-	TRBV28	CASSHSGLASYNEQFF	TGTGCCAGCAGCCACTCGGGACTAGCGAGCTACAATGAGCAGTTCTTC
TRBJ1-2	TRBD1	-	TRBV7-8	CASSIRFGQGSTYGYTF	TGTGCCAGCAGCATACGTTTCGGACAGGGGAGTACCTATGGCTACACCTTC
TRBJ2-5	-	-	TRBV18	CASSPPQGKETQYF	TGTGCCAGCTCACCGCCACAGGGAAAAGAGACCCAGTACTTC
TRBJ1-1	TRBD1	-	TRBV6-5	CASSSPGGRTEAFF	TGTGCCAGCAGTTCACCAGGGGGCCGCACTGAAGCTTTCTTT
TRBJ2-5	-	-	TRBV28	CASSSSRAETQYF	TGTGCCAGCAGTTCCTCGAGGGCGGAGACCCAGTACTTC
TRBJ1-1	-	-	TRBV27	CASSFIWTRDAEAFF	TGTGCCAGCAGTTTTATTTGGACCCGGGACGCTGAAGCTTTCTTT
TRBJ2-1	TRBD2	-	TRBV7-6	CASSSGLAGINEQFF	TGTGCCAGCAGCTCGGGACTAGCGGGTATCAATGAGCAGTTCTTC
TRBJ2-2	-	-	TRBV27	CASSFTAANTGELFF	TGTGCCAGCAGTTTTACGGCGGCGAACACCGGGGAGCTGTTTTTT
TRBJ2-1	-	-	TRBV18	CASSPSPGSSYNEQFF	TGTGCCAGCTCACCCTCACCGGGCAGCTCCTACAATGAGCAGTTCTTC
TRBJ1-3	-	-	TRBV7-2	CASSLVMIMGDTIYF	TGTGCCAGCAGCTTAGTGATGATTATGGGCGACACCATATATTTT
TRBJ2-3	TRBD1	few	TRBV6-1	CASSEPPGQGTDTQYF	TGTGCCAGCAGTGAACCCCCGGGACAGGGAACAGATACGCAGTATTTT
TRBJ2-1	TRBD2	-	TRBV10-3	CAISVLLAGGFNEQFF	TGTGCCATCAGTGTTTTACTAGCGGGAGGATTCAATGAGCAGTTCTTC
TRBJ2-7	-	-	TRBV9	CASSVEVTGTEQYF	TGTGCCAGCAGCGTAGAGGTAACAGGGACCGAGCAGTACTTC
TRBJ1-5	-	-	TRBV19	CASTGGPGNQPQHF	TGTGCCAGTACGGGGGGGCCTGGCAATCAGCCCCAGCATTTT
TRBJ1-3	-	-	TRBV11-2	CASSLLGGTIYF	TGTGCCAGCAGCTTATTGGGCGGGACCATATATTTT
TRBJ2-1	-	-	TRBV6-6	CASRTGRNEQFF	TGTGCCAGCAGAACGGGCCGGAATGAGCAGTTCTTC
TRBJ2-3	TRBD1	-	TRBV5-1	CASSSPGGRGITDTQYF	TGCGCCAGCAGCTCTCCTGGGGGCAGGGGGATCACAGATACGCAGTATTTT
TRBJ2-1	TRBD2	-	TRBV4-2	CASSQVSLAGDNEQFF	TGTGCCAGCAGCCAAGTATCGCTAGCGGGAGACAATGAGCAGTTCTTC
TRBJ1-1	TRBD1	few	TRBV5-1	CASSFRGQTEAFF	TGCGCCAGCAGTTTTCGGGGACAGACTGAAGCTTTCTTT
TRBJ1-2	TRBD1	-	TRBV29-1	CSVPPSPGQGLANYGYTF	TGCAGCGTTCCCCCGAGCCCGGGACAGGGATTAGCTAACTATGGCTACACCTTC
TRBJ1-1	-	few	TRBV5-1	CASSFEQGNTEAFF	TGCGCCAGCAGCTTTGAACAGGGGAACACTGAAGCTTTCTTT
TRBJ2-3	-	-	TRBV10-3	CAISGFADTQYF	TGTGCCATCAGTGGGTTTGCAGATACGCAGTATTTT
TRBJ2-1	-	-	TRBV6-5	CASSLFMSSYNEQFF	TGTGCCAGCAGCCTATTCATGAGCTCCTACAATGAGCAGTTCTTC
TRBJ2-7	TRBD2	once	TRBV19	CAAGGRTPYEQYF	TGTGCCGCGGGGGGCCGCACACCCTACGAGCAGTACTTC
TRBJ2-5	-	-	TRBV28	CASSPRELLGETQYF	TGTGCCAGCAGTCCACGGGAGCTCCTCGGGGAGACCCAGTACTTC
TRBJ1-2	-	-	TRBV5-6	CASSLVGGQSNYGYTF	TGTGCCAGCAGCTTGGTGGGGGGCCAATCTAACTATGGCTACACCTTC
TRBJ1-4	-	-	TRBV30	CAMERFGGQSEKLFF	TGTGCCATGGAGAGGTTTGGGGGGCAGAGTGAAAAACTGTTTTTT
TRBJ2-6	-	-	TRBV25-1	CASSEGRYSGANVLTF	TGTGCCAGCAGTGAGGGTAGGTACTCTGGAGCCAACGTCCTGACTTTC
TRBJ2-1	TRBD2	-	TRBV6-5	CASSSRAGGKYNEQFF	TGTGCCAGCAGTTCCAGAGCGGGAGGGAAATACAATGAGCAGTTCTTC
TRBJ1-6	-	-	TRBV28	CASSRDSIGNSPLHF	TGTGCCAGCAGTCGGGACTCCATCGGCAATTCACCCCTCCACTTT
TRBJ2-3	TRBD2	once	TRBV9	CASSPGLAGGATDTQYF	TGTGCCAGCAGCCCGGGCCTAGCGGGAGGGGCGACAGATACGCAGTATTTT
TRBJ1-5	-	-	TRBV19	CASSMRARAYSNQPQHF	TGTGCCAGTAGTATGAGGGCCAGGGCCTATAGCAATCAGCCCCAGCATTTT
TRBJ2-5	-	-	TRBV28	CASSFGVGTAETQYF	TGTGCCAGCAGTTTCGGTGTGGGTACTGCGGAGACCCAGTACTTC
TRBJ1-3	-	-	TRBV27	CASSSYSESGNTIYF	TGTGCCAGCAGTTCTTACAGTGAATCTGGAAACACCATATATTTT
TRBJ2-7	-	-	TRBV2	CASSVGQQGEQYF	TGTGCCAGCAGTGTCGGCCAGCAGGGCGAGCAGTACTTC
TRBJ1-3	-	-	TRBV2	CASSDVAGNTIYF	TGTGCCAGCAGTGACGTGGCTGGAAACACCATATATTTT
TRBJ2-7	TRBD1	-	TRBV11-3	CASSRGQRYEQYF	TGTGCCAGCTCGAGGGGGCAAAGATACGAGCAGTACTTC
TRBJ2-2	-	-	TRBV9	CASSVGSGELFF	TGTGCCAGCAGCGTAGGGAGCGGGGAGCTGTTTTTT
TRBJ1-4	-	-	TRBV29-1	CSVPGGGEKLFF	TGCAGCGTTCCGGGGGGTGGTGAAAAACTGTTTTTT